This record looks at one TCR beta chain sequence and its context. The data stem from a study of graft-versus-host responses after intestinal transplantation. This CDR3 spans 15 amino acids. Germline lookup yields CDR1 SGHAT and CDR2 FQNNGV. V shed 1 base and J 4 bases; nucleotides not matched to a gene: 4. Time point of the sample: postoperative day 105 after intestinal transplantation (dayNNNN = postoperative day). Processing released intraepithelial and lamina propria lymphocytes from the graft tissue. Using immunoSEQ multiplex PCR, the repertoire was profiled, and TCRdb retains in-frame clones only, with some absent. Here the sample spans around 3,500 clones, roughly 70% being singletons.

This TCR was recovered from a human patient who received an intestinal transplant, so some T cells may come from the graft donor. The sequences come from ileum tissue, collected 105 days after intestinal transplantation. V usage is TRBV11-2 and J usage is TRBJ2-3; 8 bases align to TRBD2. The CDR3 DNA is TGTGCCAGCAGCTTAGGGGGCGGGGGGCCAGATACGCAGTATTTT. Translated, it gives CASSLGGGGPDTQYF.